These T cell receptor beta chains were read from a single sample in a study of T cells expressing NK-cell markers. No DNA is given; TCRdb re-called the 5' RACE reads and lists each CDR3 protein once. The ten top clones account for less than 4.5%, within a sample of 550,000 or so distinct CDR3 sequences. What was sequenced was blood T cells: a sorted CD56 or NKG2C T cell subset, CD4+ or CD8+ T cells, or bulk PBMC T cells (not recorded which). The receptors originated from a young man in good health. The CDR3 runs from the conserved cysteine through the conserved F or W. Fields, in order: CDR3 protein, CDR3 length, V gene, J gene.

CDR3aa: CASSLDRSSAGDEEQYF
len: 17
v_gene: TRBV7-6
j_gene: TRBJ2-7

CDR3aa: CASSYSRREGPRETQYF
len: 17
v_gene: TRBV6-5
j_gene: TRBJ2-5

CDR3aa: CASSPTETKETQYF
len: 14
v_gene: TRBV5-1
j_gene: TRBJ2-5

CDR3aa: CASSLVSGNNSPLHF
len: 15
v_gene: TRBV7-2
j_gene: TRBJ1-6

CDR3aa: CASRAAGLAPHSYNEQFF
len: 18
v_gene: TRBV5-1
j_gene: TRBJ2-1

CDR3aa: CASAGTGGDYGYTF
len: 14
v_gene: TRBV5-1
j_gene: TRBJ1-2

CDR3aa: CSARDRSGTRTDTQYF
len: 16
v_gene: TRBV20-1
j_gene: TRBJ2-3

CDR3aa: CASSPSGTATNEKLFF
len: 16
v_gene: TRBV19
j_gene: TRBJ1-4

CDR3aa: CASRRDRAGGTEAFF
len: 15
v_gene: TRBV4-1
j_gene: TRBJ1-1

CDR3aa: CSARDRTLGTQYF
len: 13
v_gene: TRBV20-1
j_gene: TRBJ2-5

CDR3aa: CASGAGAGEQFF
len: 12
v_gene: TRBV28
j_gene: TRBJ2-1

CDR3aa: CASSLSTRKLETQYF
len: 15
v_gene: TRBV12-3/TRBV12-4
j_gene: TRBJ2-5

CDR3aa: CASSLRGSNYGYTF
len: 14
v_gene: TRBV28
j_gene: TRBJ1-2

CDR3aa: CASSPLGGVQPQHF
len: 14
v_gene: TRBV27
j_gene: TRBJ1-5

CDR3aa: CASSKTTGSYNSPLHF
len: 16
v_gene: TRBV12-3/TRBV12-4
j_gene: TRBJ1-6

CDR3aa: CASSPGLAGGPGNIQYF
len: 17
v_gene: TRBV5-1
j_gene: TRBJ2-4

CDR3aa: CASSPMGGANYGYTF
len: 15
v_gene: TRBV7-9
j_gene: TRBJ1-2

CDR3aa: CASRVQGVNNEQFF
len: 14
v_gene: TRBV27
j_gene: TRBJ2-1

CDR3aa: CASSPLAAREQFF
len: 13
v_gene: TRBV6-2/TRBV6-3
j_gene: TRBJ2-1

CDR3aa: CASSQASGRNEQFF
len: 14
v_gene: TRBV14
j_gene: TRBJ2-1